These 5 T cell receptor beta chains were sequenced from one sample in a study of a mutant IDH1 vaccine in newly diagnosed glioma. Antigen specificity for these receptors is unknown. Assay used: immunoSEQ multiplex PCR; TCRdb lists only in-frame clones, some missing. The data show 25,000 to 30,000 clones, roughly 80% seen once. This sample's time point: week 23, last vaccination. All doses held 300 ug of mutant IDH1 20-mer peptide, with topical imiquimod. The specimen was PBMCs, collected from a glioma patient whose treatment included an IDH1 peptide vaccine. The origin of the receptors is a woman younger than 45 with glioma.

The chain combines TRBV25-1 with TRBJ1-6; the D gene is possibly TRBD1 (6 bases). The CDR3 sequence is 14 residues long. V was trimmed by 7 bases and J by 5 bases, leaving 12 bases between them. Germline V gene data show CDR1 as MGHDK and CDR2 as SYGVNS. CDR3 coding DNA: TGTGCCAGCACCGGGGGGCGTGATAATTCACCCCTCCACTTT. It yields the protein CASTGGRDNSPLHF.

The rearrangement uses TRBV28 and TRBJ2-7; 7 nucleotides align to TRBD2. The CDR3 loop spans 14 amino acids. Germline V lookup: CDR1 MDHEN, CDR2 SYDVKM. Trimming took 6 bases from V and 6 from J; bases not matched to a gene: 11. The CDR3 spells CASRRGWGGSEQYF. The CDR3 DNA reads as TGTGCCAGCAGACGTGGATGGGGGGGGTCCGAGCAGTACTTC.

The CDR3, as DNA: TGCGCCAGCAGCCCGGTTGGCGCTGGAAACACCATATATTTT. Residues: CASSPVGAGNTIYF. This chain uses TRBV5-1 with TRBJ1-3; D uncertain. Germline CDR1 SGHRS, CDR2 YFSETQ. The CDR3 is 14 amino acids. With 4 bases removed from V and 2 bases from J, the gap between germline ends came to 10 bases.

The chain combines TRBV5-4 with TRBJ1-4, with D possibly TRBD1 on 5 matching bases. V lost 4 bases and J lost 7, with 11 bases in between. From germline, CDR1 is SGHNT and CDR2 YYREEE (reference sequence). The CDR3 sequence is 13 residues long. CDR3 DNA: TGTGCCAGCAGCCTTGGGGGGGGTGAAAAACTGTTTTTT. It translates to CASSLGGGEKLFF.

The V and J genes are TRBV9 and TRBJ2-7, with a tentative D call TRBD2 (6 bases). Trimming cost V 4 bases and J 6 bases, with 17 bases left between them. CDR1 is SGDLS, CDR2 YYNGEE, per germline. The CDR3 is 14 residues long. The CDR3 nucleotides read TGTGCCAGCAGCCCCGAGGGCACTAGCTCCGAGCAGTACTTC. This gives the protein CASSPEGTSSEQYF.